This TCR beta chain was captured by sequencing in a study of blood T cell repertoires in COVID-19. Whole-study context: Whether acute or convalescent, the COVID-19 samples came from the United States, Italy and Spain. In each case, the material was cDNA or gDNA derived from T cells, B-cell-depleted T cells, or PBMCs.

Authors' methods: Estimation of nucleated cell counts was performed using reference gene primer amplification. Method: immunoSEQ multiplex PCR; TCRdb's copy keeps in-frame clones and lacks some. V and J calls and clone size are as listed in that table; D and trimming were resolved from the DNA. The sample lists 70,000 to 100,000 clones, approximately 90% occurring once. In its sample, this clone was seen a few times. The germline CDR1 and CDR2 sequences are SGDLS and YYNGEE. The CDR3 sequence is 14 residues long. J was trimmed by 5 bases and V by 3 bases; bases with no gene match: 7. The rearrangement links TRBV9 to TRBJ1-2; 7 positions match TRBD1. Sequences were obtained from peripheral blood. The clonotype was recovered from an elderly woman with acute or convalescent COVID-19. CDR3 in DNA: TGTGCCAGCAGCGGAACCGGGACAGCATATGGCTACACCTTC. It is translated as CASSGTGTAYGYTF.